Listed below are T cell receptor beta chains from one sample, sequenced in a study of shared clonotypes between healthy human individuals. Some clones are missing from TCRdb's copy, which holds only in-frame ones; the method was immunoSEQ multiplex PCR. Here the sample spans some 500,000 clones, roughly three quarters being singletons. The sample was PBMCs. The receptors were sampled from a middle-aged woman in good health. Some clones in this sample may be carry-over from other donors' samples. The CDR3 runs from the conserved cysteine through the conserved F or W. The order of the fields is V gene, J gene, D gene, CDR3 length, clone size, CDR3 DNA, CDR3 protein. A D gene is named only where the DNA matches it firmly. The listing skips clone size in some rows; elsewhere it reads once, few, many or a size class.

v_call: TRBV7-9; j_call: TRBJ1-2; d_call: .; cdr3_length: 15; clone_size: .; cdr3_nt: TGTGCCAGCAGCTTAGTTGCGGGGGCGGGCTATGGCTACACCTTC; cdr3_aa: CASSLVAGAGYGYTF
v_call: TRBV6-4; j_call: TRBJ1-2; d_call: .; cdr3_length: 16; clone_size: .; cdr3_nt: TGTGCCAGCAGTGTATTTGGGGTGGGGCCTCCTCATGGCTACACCTTC; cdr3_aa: CASSVFGVGPPHGYTF
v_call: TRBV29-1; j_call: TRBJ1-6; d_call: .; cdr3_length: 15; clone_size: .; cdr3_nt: TGCAGCGTCGCCAAGGACAGCTCCTATAATTCACCCCTCCACTTT; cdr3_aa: CSVAKDSSYNSPLHF
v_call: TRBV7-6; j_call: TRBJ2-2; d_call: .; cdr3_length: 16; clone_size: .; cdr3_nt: TGTGCCAGCAGCTTACCCGGGGGACCAGGTTCCGGGGAGCTGTTTTTT; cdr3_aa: CASSLPGGPGSGELFF
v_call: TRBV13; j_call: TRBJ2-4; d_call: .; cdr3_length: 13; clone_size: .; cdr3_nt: TGTGCCAGCAGCTTGGGGACACCGGATATTCAGTACTTC; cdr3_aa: CASSLGTPDIQYF
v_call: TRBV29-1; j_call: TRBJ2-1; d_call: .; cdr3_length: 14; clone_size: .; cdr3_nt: TGCAGCGTTGAGGTGGGAGGACCCTACAATGAGCAGTTCTTC; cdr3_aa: CSVEVGGPYNEQFF
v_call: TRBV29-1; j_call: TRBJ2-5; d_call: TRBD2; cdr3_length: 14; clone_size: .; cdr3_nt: TGCAGCGTTGAAGGACTAGCGGCCCAAGAGACCCAGTACTTC; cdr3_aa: CSVEGLAAQETQYF
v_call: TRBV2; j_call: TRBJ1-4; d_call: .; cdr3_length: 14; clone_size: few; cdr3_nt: TGTGCCAGCCAGATCGGAGGCGGAGGGGAAAAACTGTTTTTT; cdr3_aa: CASQIGGGGEKLFF
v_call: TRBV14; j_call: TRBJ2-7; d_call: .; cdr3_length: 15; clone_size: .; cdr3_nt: TGTGCCAGCAGCCAAGTGGCAGGTCCGAGGAACGAGCAGTACTTC; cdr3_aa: CASSQVAGPRNEQYF
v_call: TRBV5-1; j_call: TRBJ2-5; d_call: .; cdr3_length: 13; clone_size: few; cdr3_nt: TGCGCCAGCAGCATTCAGGGTGAAGAGACCCAGTACTTC; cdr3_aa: CASSIQGEETQYF
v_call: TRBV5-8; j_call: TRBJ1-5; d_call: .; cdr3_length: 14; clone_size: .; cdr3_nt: TGTGCCAGCAGCTTGGGACAGCTCAATCAGCCCCAGCATTTT; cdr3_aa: CASSLGQLNQPQHF
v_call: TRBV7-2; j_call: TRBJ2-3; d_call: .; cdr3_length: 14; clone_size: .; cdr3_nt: TGTGCCAGCAGCTGGTCCGGGGGCACAGATACGCAGTATTTT; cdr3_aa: CASSWSGGTDTQYF
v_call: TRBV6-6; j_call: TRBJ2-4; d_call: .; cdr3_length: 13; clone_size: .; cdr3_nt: TGTGCCAGCAGTTACTCGGGCAGTGGTATTCAGTACTTC; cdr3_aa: CASSYSGSGIQYF
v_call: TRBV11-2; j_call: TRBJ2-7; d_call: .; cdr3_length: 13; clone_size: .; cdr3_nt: TGTGCCAGCAGTACCGGGAGTTCCTACGAGCAGTACTTC; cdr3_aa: CASSTGSSYEQYF
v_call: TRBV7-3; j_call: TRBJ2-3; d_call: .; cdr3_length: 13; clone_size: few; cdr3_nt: TGTGCCAGCAGCCGAGAAGTCGCAGATACGCAGTATTTT; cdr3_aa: CASSREVADTQYF
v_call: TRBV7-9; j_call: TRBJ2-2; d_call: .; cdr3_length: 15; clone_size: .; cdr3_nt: TGTGCCAGCAGCTTAGACCTAGTTGTCACCGGGGAGCTGTTTTTT; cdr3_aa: CASSLDLVVTGELFF
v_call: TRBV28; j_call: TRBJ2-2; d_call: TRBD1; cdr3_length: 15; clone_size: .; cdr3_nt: TGTGCCAGCAGTTTAGGTGGACAGGCCAAGAGGGAGCTGTTTTTT; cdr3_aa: CASSLGGQAKRELFF
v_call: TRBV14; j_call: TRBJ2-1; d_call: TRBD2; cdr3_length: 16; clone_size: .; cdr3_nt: TGTGCCAGCAGCCAAGCTAGCGGGAGCCAATACAATGAGCAGTTCTTC; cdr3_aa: CASSQASGSQYNEQFF
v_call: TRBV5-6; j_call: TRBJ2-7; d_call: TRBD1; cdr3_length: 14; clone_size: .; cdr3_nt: TGTGCCAGCAGCTTGGGACAGGGGTCCTACGAGCAGTACTTC; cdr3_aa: CASSLGQGSYEQYF
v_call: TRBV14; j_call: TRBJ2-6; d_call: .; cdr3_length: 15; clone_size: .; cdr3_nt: TGTGCCAGCAGCCCGACGAACTCTGGGGCCAACGTCCTGACTTTC; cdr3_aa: CASSPTNSGANVLTF
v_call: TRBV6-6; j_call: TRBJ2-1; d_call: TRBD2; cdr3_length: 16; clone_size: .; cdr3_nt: TGTGCCAGCAGCAGTACGGGACTAGCGGTTTACAATGAGCAGTTCTTC; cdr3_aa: CASSSTGLAVYNEQFF
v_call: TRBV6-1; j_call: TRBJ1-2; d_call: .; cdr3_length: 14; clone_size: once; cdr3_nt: TGTGCCAGCAAGGGGGAGCCTTATAACTATGGCTACACCTTC; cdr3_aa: CASKGEPYNYGYTF
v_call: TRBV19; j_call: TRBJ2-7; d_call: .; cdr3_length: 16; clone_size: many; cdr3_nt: TGTGCCAGTAGTGACCCGGGACACCGCGGCAGGGACGAGCAGTACTTC; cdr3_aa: CASSDPGHRGRDEQYF
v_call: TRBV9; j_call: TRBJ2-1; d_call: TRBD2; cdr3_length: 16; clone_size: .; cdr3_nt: TGTGCCAGCAGCGTACCCAGACTAGCGGGAGGGGGGGAGCAGTTCTTC; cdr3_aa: CASSVPRLAGGGEQFF
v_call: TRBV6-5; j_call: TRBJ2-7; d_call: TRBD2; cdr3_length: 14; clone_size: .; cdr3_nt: TGTGCCAGCAGTACGGGAGGGCCATCCTACGAGCAGTACTTC; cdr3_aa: CASSTGGPSYEQYF
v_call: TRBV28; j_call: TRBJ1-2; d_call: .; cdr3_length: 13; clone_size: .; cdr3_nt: TGTGCCAGCAGTTTATTTGGGGCGGATGGCTACACCTTC; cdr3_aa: CASSLFGADGYTF
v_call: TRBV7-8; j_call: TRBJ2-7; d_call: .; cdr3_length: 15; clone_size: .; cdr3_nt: TGTGCCAGCAGCTTAAGGGACTCAACATCCTACGAGCAGTACTTC; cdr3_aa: CASSLRDSTSYEQYF
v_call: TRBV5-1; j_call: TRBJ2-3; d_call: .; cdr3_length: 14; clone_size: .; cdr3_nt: TGCGCCAGCACCTTGGTGGTACACACAGATACGCAGTATTTT; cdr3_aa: CASTLVVHTDTQYF
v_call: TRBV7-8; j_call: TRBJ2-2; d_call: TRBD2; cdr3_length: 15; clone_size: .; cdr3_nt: TGTGCCAGCAGCCCCCGGACTAGTCGGGTCGGGGAGCTGTTTTTT; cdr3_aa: CASSPRTSRVGELFF
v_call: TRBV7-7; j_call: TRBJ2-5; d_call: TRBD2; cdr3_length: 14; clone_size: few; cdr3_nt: TGTGCTAGCACCCCGGGGGGGAGTGGCGAGACCCAGTACTTC; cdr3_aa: CASTPGGSGETQYF
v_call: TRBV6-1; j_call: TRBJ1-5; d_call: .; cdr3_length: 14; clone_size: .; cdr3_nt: TGTGCCAGCAGTGATGCGGTAGAGAATCAGCCCCAGCATTTT; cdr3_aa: CASSDAVENQPQHF
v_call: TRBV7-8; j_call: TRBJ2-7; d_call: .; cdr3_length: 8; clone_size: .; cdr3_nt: TGTGCCAGCAGCGAGCAGTACTTC; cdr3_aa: CASSEQYF
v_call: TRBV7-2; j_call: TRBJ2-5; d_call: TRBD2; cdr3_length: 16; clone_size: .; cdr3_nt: TGTGCCAGCAGGGGGTTGAGAAGCGGGAGCGGTGAGACCCAGTACTTC; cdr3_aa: CASRGLRSGSGETQYF
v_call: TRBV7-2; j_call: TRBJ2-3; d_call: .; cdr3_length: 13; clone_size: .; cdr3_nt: TGTGCCAGCAGCCCCGGAGGCTATTCTACGCAGTATTTT; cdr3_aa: CASSPGGYSTQYF
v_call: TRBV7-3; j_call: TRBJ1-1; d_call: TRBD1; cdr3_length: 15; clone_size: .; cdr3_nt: TGTGCCAGCAGCCGCTCCAGGGACAGTAACACTGAAGCTTTCTTT; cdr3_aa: CASSRSRDSNTEAFF
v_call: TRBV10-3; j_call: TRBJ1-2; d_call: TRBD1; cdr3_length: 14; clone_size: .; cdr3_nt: TGTGCCATCAGGGGGACAGGGGAGGACTATGGCTACACCTTC; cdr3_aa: CAIRGTGEDYGYTF
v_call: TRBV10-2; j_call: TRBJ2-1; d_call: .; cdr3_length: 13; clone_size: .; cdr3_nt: TGCGCCAGCGGGAGGACCTCCTACAATGAGCAGCTCTTC; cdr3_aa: CASGRTSYNEQLF
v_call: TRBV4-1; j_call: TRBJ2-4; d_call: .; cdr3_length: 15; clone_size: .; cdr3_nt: TGCGCCAGCAGCCAACTTCTATGGGCCAAAAACATTCAGTACTTC; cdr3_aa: CASSQLLWAKNIQYF
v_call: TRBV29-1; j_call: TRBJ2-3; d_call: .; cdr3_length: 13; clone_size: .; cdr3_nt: TGCAGCATCACCCTGCAGAGTACAGATACGCAGTATTTT; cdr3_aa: CSITLQSTDTQYF
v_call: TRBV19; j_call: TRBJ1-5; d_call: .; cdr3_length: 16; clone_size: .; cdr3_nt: TGTGCCAGTACCCCCAGGTGGGGATATAGCAATCAGCCCCAGCATTTT; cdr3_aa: CASTPRWGYSNQPQHF
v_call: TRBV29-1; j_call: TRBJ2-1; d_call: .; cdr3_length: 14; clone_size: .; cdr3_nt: TGCAGCGTTCGAGGGGCGCGGGGTTACAATGAGCAGTTCTTC; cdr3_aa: CSVRGARGYNEQFF
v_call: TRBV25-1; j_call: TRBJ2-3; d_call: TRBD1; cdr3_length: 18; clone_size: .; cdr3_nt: TGTGCCAGCAGTGAAATGACATCCGGGACAGCCTTCACAGATACGCAGTATTTT; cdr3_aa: CASSEMTSGTAFTDTQYF
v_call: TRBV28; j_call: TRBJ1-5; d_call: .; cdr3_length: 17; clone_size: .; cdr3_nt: TGTGCCAGCAGCCGGAAGGGGACGCACATGAGCAATCAGCCCCAGCATTTT; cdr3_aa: CASSRKGTHMSNQPQHF
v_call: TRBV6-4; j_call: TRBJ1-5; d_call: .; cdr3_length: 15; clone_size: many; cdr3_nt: TGTGCCAGCAGTGACCCGCAGAGATACAATCAGCCCCAGCATTTT; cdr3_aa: CASSDPQRYNQPQHF
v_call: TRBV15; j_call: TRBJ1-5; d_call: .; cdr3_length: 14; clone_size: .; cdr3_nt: TGTGCCACCAGCAGGGGTGGGGGGAGTCAGCCCCAGCATTTT; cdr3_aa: CATSRGGGSQPQHF
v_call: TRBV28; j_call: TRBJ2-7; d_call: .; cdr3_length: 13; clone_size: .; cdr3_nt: TGTGCCAGCAGAACCCCGGGGTACCACGAGCAGTACTTC; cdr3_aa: CASRTPGYHEQYF
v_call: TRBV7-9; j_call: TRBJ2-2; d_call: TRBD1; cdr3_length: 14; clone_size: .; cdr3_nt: TGTGCCAGCAGTTTCAGGGGGCGCGCCGGGGAGCTGTTTTTT; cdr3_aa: CASSFRGRAGELFF
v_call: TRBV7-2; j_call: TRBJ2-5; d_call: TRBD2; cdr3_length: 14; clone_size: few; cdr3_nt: TGTGCCAGCAGTCTTACTAGCGGACAAGAGACCCAGTACTTC; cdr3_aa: CASSLTSGQETQYF
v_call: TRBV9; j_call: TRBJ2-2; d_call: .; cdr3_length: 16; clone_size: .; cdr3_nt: TGTGCCAGCAGCGTAGGTCCGGGATCGAACACCGGGGAGCTGTTTTTT; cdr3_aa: CASSVGPGSNTGELFF
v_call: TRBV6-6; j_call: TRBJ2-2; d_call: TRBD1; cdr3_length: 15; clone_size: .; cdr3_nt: TGTGCCAGCAGGACCCGGGACAGATACACCGGGAAGCTGTTTTTT; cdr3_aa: CASRTRDRYTGKLFF
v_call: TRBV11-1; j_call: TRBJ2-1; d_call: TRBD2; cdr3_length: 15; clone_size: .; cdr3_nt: TGTGCCAGCACCCGCGGCCTAGCGGGAGTCGCTGAGCAGTTCTTC; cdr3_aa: CASTRGLAGVAEQFF
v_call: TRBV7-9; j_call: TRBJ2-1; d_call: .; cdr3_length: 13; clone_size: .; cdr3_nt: TGTGCCAGCAGCCAACAGGTGGCAGCCGGGCAGTTCTTC; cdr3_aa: CASSQQVAAGQFF
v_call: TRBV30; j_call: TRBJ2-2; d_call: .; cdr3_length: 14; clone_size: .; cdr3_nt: TGTGCCTGGTCCGGGACCTCTAACACCGGGGAGCTGTTTTTT; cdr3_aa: CAWSGTSNTGELFF
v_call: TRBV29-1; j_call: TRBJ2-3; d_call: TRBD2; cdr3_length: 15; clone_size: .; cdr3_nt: TGCAGCGTTGGCTTAGCGGGAGAGATGACAGATACGCAGTATTTT; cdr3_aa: CSVGLAGEMTDTQYF
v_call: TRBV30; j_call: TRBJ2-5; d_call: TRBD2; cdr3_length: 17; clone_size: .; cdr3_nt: TGTGCCTGGAGTGTACTGGGAATGGGACTAGCGGTCGGGAGACAGTACTTC; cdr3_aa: CAWSVLGMGLAVGRQYF
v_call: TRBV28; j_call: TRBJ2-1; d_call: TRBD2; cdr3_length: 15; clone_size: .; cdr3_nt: TGTGCCAGCAGCCCGACTAGCGGGAGAATCTATGAGCAGTTCTTC; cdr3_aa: CASSPTSGRIYEQFF
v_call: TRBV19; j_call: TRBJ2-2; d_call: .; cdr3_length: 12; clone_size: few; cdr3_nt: TGTGCCAGTAGTATAGGCACCGGGGAGCTGTTTTTT; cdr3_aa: CASSIGTGELFF
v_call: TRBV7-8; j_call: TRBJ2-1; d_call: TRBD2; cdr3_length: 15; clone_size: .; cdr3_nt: TGTGCCAGCAGCCTAACTAGCGGGGGAATAAATGAGCAGTTCTTC; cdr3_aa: CASSLTSGGINEQFF
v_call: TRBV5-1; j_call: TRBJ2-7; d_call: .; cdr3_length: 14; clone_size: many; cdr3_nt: TGCGCCAGCAGCTTGGAGACGTCCTCCTACGAGCAGTACTTC; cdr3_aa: CASSLETSSYEQYF